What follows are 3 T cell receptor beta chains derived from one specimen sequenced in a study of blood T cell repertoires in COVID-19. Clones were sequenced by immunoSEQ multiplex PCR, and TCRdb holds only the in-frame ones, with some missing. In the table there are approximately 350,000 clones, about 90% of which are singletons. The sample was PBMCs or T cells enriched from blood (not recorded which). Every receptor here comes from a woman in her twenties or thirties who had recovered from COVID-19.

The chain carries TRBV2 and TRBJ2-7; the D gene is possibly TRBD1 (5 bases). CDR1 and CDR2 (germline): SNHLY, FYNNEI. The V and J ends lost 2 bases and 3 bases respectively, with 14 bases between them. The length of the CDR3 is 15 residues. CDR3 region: CASSERQLLNYEQYF. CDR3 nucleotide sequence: TGTGCCAGCAGTGAACGACAGCTACTAAACTACGAGCAGTACTTC.

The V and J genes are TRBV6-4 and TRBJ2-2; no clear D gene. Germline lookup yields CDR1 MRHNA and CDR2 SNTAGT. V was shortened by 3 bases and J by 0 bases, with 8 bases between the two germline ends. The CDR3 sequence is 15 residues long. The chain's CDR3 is CASSEWSTNTGELFF. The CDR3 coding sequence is TGTGCCAGCAGTGAGTGGAGCACGAACACCGGGGAGCTGTTTTTT.

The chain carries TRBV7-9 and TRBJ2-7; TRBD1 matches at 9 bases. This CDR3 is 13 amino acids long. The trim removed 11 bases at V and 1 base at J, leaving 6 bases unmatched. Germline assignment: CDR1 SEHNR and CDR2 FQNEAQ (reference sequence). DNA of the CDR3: TGTGCCGTCCCGGGACAGGGTTCCTACGAGCAGTACTTC. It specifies CAVPGQGSYEQYF.